This record covers a single T cell receptor beta chain. Method: immunoSEQ multiplex PCR; TCRdb's copy keeps in-frame clones and lacks some. Here the sample spans about 300,000 clones, around 90% being singletons. V was clipped by 5 bases and J by 6 bases; unmatched bases: 2. Germline V gives CDR1 SGHTA, CDR2 FQGNSA. CDR3 length: 15 amino acids. The data belong to a study of blood T cell repertoires in COVID-19. The clonotype originates from a woman aged 25 to 45 who had recovered from COVID-19. Source material: PBMCs or T cells enriched from blood (not recorded which). The genes are TRBV7-2 and TRBJ2-2; 14 bases match TRBD2. CDR3 sequence: CASSTGLAGAGELFF. Here the CDR3 DNA reads TGTGCCAGCAGCACGGGACTAGCGGGAGCCGGGGAGCTGTTTTTT.